The text below deals with one T cell receptor (beta chain). Seattle participants joined during active infection and were tracked over time. The sample is drawn from a study of blood T cell repertoires in COVID-19. Overall study context: PBMCs, B-cell-depleted T cells, or T cells were the source of the cDNA or gDNA that made up the material.

Produced via immunoSEQ multiplex PCR; TCRdb's table is partial and in-frame only. This table has around 200,000 clones, approximately 87% appearing once. This CDR3 spans 17 amino acids. The germline CDR1 and CDR2 sequences are LNHDA and SQIVND (reference sequence). V lost 0 bases, J lost 0 bases, and 5 bases stayed unmatched. The receptor comes from a woman aged 55-70 years with COVID-19, enrolled during active disease. The sample was peripheral blood. The chain links TRBV19 to TRBJ2-1; 7 bases agree with TRBD2. CDR3 amino acids: CASSIDLGGSSYNEQFF. The CDR3, as DNA: TGTGCCAGTAGTATAGATCTTGGCGGGAGCTCCTACAATGAGCAGTTCTTC.